Following are 24 T cell receptor beta chains from one sample sequenced in a study of response to subunit inactivated influenza vaccine. TCRdb re-called the RT-PCR reads with MiXCR, one entry per CDR3 protein. The profile shows around 200,000 distinct CDR3 sequences, 9.5% to 15% of them singletons. The same sample was also studied in work on T cells expressing NK-cell markers. That study adds: 5'RACE template switching with UMIs generated TCR beta cDNA.

The sequencing here drew on CD8+ T cells sorted from PBMCs, taken 11 to 12 days after vaccination. The receptor source for this set is a man in his forties or fifties who received an inactivated influenza vaccine.

The chain has TRBV4-1 and TRBJ1-5, with D uncertain. The CDR3 totals 16 residues. Trimming cost V 0 bases and J 4 bases, with 13 bases left between them. Germline V gene data show CDR1 as MGHRA and CDR2 as YSYEKL. CDR3 DNA sequence: TGCGCCAGCAGCCAAGAAGGCGCCTGGGGAAATCAGCCCCAGCATTTT. Translated, it gives CASSQEGAWGNQPQHF.

In this sample, this clonotype turned up a few times. This chain connects TRBV29-1 to TRBJ1-2; D perhaps matches TRBD1 (5 bases). The CDR3 totals 13 residues. V was cut by 6 bases and J by 4 bases, with 15 bases left in between. Germline values: CDR1 SQVTM, CDR2 ANQGSEA. The CDR3 DNA reads as TGCAGCGTCCTCCCCCAGGGTAGCTATGGCTACACCTTC. Its translation is CSVLPQGSYGYTF. Full variable domain (missing parts from reference TRBV29-1 and TRBJ1-2): SAVISQKPSRDICQRGTSLTIQCQVDSQVTMMFWYRQQPGQSLTLIATANQGSEATYESGFVIDKFPISRPNLTFSTLTVSNMSPEDSSIYLCSVLPQGSYGYTFGSGTRLTVV.

The sample holds a few counts of this clonotype. The chain combines TRBV5-1 with TRBJ1-4; D may be TRBD1 (6 bases). CDR1 is SGHRS, CDR2 YFSETQ, per germline. Deletions cut 0 bases from V and 7 bases from J, with 13 bases between. This CDR3 comprises 15 residues. The CDR3 nucleotides are TGCGCCAGCAGCTTGGCGGGGGGCGCCGGTGAAAAACTGTTTTTT. Its translation: CASSLAGGAGEKLFF.

V gene TRBV7-9 combines with J gene TRBJ2-7; D is uncertain. Germline V CDR1 and CDR2: SEHNR, FQNEAQ (reference sequence). This CDR3 is built from 12 residues. Deletions cut 7 bases from V and 4 bases from J, with 11 bases between. CDR3: CASNDNQYEQYF. The CDR3 DNA follows: TGTGCCAGCAACGACAATCAGTACGAGCAGTACTTC. The whole variable domain, remainder taken from reference TRBV7-9 and TRBJ2-7, is DTGVSQNPRHKITKRGQNVTFRCDPISEHNRLYWYRQTLGQGPEFLTYFQNEAQLEKSRLLSDRFSAERPKGSFSTLEIQRTEQGDSAMYLCASNDNQYEQYFGPGTRLTVT.

This clonotype has a handful of counts. The gene calls are TRBV15 and TRBJ2-7; D perhaps matches TRBD1 (6 bases). CDR1 LNHNV and CDR2 YYDKDF come from the germline V gene (reference sequence). V shed 1 base and J shed 5 bases, with 15 bases lying between them. This CDR3 has 15 residues. In nucleotides, the CDR3 is TGTGCCACCAGCAGAGTTGGGGGCGCAGGACACGAGCAGTACTTC. Protein sequence: CATSRVGGAGHEQYF.

V and J are TRBV3-1 and TRBJ2-4, with D perhaps assigned TRBD1 or TRBD2 (6 bases each). The CDR3 has 17 amino acids. Trimming pared 0 bases from V and 3 bases from J, leaving 15 bases between. Germline CDR1 and CDR2: LGHDT and YNNKEL (reference sequence). The CDR3 protein is CASSQDLSRGGKNIQYF. CDR3 nucleotides: TGTGCCAGCAGCCAAGATCTAAGCAGGGGAGGCAAAAACATTCAGTACTTC. Looking up the rest from reference TRBV3-1 and TRBJ2-4 gives the full variable domain: DTAVSQTPKYLVTQMGNDKSIKCEQNLGHDTMYWYKQDSKKFLKIMFSYNNKELIINETVPNRFSPKSPDKAHLNLHINSLELGDSAVYFCASSQDLSRGGKNIQYFGAGTRLSVL.

The V call is TRBV12-3 or TRBV12-4, the J call TRBJ2-3; 10 positions agree with TRBD2. The trim removed 6 bases at V and 2 bases at J, leaving 5 bases unmatched. CDR3 length: 15 amino acids. CDR3 region: CASSLTSGLTDTQYF. The DNA for the CDR3 is TGTGCCAGCAGCCTGACTAGCGGGCTCACAGATACGCAGTATTTT.

The chain recombines TRBV6-1 with TRBJ2-1; TRBD2 aligns across 10 bases. Germline V gene lookup returns CDR1 MNHNS and CDR2 SASEGT. Unmatched junction bases numbered 3, after V lost 4 bases and J lost 3 bases. The CDR3 has 15 residues. CDR3 in DNA: TGTGCCAGCAGTGTAGCGGGGGGTTTCTACAATGAGCAGTTCTTC. Residues: CASSVAGGFYNEQFF.

The chain carries TRBV4-2 and TRBJ1-4; D unresolved. This CDR3 region has 15 residues. Germline assignment: CDR1 LGHNA and CDR2 YNFKEQ. V shed 5 bases and J shed 3 bases, with 13 bases lying between them. DNA for the CDR3: TGTGCCAGCAGCTCCACAGACGTGGCTAATGAAAAACTGTTTTTT. Protein: CASSSTDVANEKLFF.

This chain uses TRBV5-1 with TRBJ1-4; a possible D gene is TRBD1 (5 bases). Trimming removed 7 bases at V and 10 bases at J, with 14 bases between. Germline V gene sequence: CDR1 SGHRS, CDR2 YFSETQ. The CDR3 length is 12 residues. CDR3 DNA sequence: TGCGCCAGCGCGGACACGGGGGGAAAACTGTTTTTT. Translating gives CASADTGGKLFF.

The chain is built from TRBV20-1 and TRBJ1-6; tentative D call: TRBD1 (6 bases). The V end was cut by 0 bases, the J end by 4 bases, with 10 bases between. The CDR3 spans 15 residues. From germline, CDR1 is DFQATT and CDR2 SNEGSKA (reference sequence). The DNA for the CDR3 is TGCAGTGCTAGAGAGCGACAGGCGTATAATTCACCCCTCCACTTT. Its protein product is CSARERQAYNSPLHF.

This chain links TRBV28 with TRBJ2-2, with D perhaps TRBD1 (6 bases). The germline CDR1 and CDR2 sequences are MDHEN and SYDVKM. V gave up 6 bases and J gave up 0 bases, with 8 bases separating them. This CDR3 spans 14 amino acids. The CDR3 loop reads CASSGTTNTGELFF. The CDR3 DNA reads as TGTGCCAGCAGCGGGACAACGAACACCGGGGAGCTGTTTTTT. The full variable domain, with the rest looked up from reference TRBV28 and TRBJ2-2, is DVKVTQSSRYLVKRTGEKVFLECVQDMDHENMFWYRQDPGLGLRLIYFSYDVKMKEKGDIPEGYSVSREKKERFSLILESASTNQTSMYLCASSGTTNTGELFFGEGSRLTVL.

CDR3 amino acids: CASSEFWVWSEQFF. In DNA form, the CDR3 reads TGTGCCAGCAGTGAATTCTGGGTTTGGAGTGAGCAGTTCTTC. The V gene is TRBV25-1, the J gene TRBJ2-1; D gene ambiguous. Per the germline V gene, CDR1 is MGHDK and CDR2 is SYGVNS. This CDR3 comprises 14 residues. V shed 1 base and J shed 9 bases, with 13 bases lying between them.

This chain uses TRBV9 with TRBJ1-4; TRBD1 matches at 9 bases. The CDR3 consists of 14 residues. Per germline, CDR1 SGDLS and CDR2 YYNGEE. Trimming cost V 8 bases and J 6 bases; bases outside gene matches: 8. CDR3 in amino acids: CASHPGTGYEKLFF. The CDR3 nucleotides read TGTGCCAGTCATCCCGGGACAGGGTATGAAAAACTGTTTTTT.

V usage is TRBV11-2 and J usage is TRBJ2-6; TRBD1 matches 8 bases. Trimming took 1 base from V and 2 from J; bases not matched to a gene: 4. The CDR3 totals 17 residues. The germline V gene encodes CDR1 SGHAT and CDR2 FQNNGV. The CDR3 is CASSLGTGWPGANVLTF. The CDR3, as DNA: TGTGCCAGCAGCTTAGGGACAGGGTGGCCTGGGGCCAACGTCCTGACTTTC.

This clonotype has a handful of counts. V and J are TRBV4-3 and TRBJ2-3; D gene uncertain. The V and J ends lost 5 bases and 7 bases respectively, with 22 bases between them. Germline-derived CDR1 and CDR2 are LGHNA and YSLEER. This CDR3 is 16 amino acids long. The CDR3 reads CASSKPPASERNTQYF. In DNA, the CDR3 is TGCGCCAGCAGCAAACCCCCGGCATCCGAGAGGAATACGCAGTATTTT.

The chain joins TRBV7-8 to TRBJ2-7, with 11 bases matching TRBD1. The germline CDR1 and CDR2 sequences are SGHVS and FQNEAQ. CDR3 length equals 14 residues. The J segment lost 5 bases and the V segment lost 5 bases, leaving 5 bases of the junction unmatched. CDR3: CASSPLGQGDEQYF. DNA of the CDR3: TGTGCCAGCAGCCCACTGGGACAGGGGGACGAGCAGTACTTC.

This clonotype was detected only a few times. The chain recombines TRBV7-9 with TRBJ2-7, with TRBD2 as a possible D gene (6 bases). Germline CDR1 SEHNR, CDR2 FQNEAQ (reference sequence). With 2 bases removed from V and 6 bases from J, the gap between germline ends came to 11 bases. The CDR3 sequence is 13 residues long. The CDR3 loop reads CASSLFQGGEQYF. The CDR3 DNA reads as TGTGCCAGCAGCTTATTTCAGGGAGGCGAGCAGTACTTC.

V is TRBV28 and J is TRBJ2-1, with a possible D match to TRBD2 (6 bases). Looked up from germline, CDR1 is MDHEN and CDR2 is SYDVKM. The V and J ends lost 3 bases and 5 bases respectively, with 11 bases between them. The CDR3 spans 14 residues. CDR3 sequence (DNA): TGTGCCAGCAGTTTTTGGCTAGCGAACAATGAGCAGTTCTTC. Amino acids: CASSFWLANNEQFF.

The J gene is TRBJ1-1, the V gene TRBV10-2; 9 positions match TRBD1. The CDR3 spans 13 residues. V shed 10 bases, J shed 6 bases, and the junction held 9 bases outside the gene matches. CDR1 WSHSY and CDR2 SAAADI come from the germline V gene. The CDR3: CATRTGGWAEAFF. The CDR3 bases are TGCGCCACCCGAACAGGGGGCTGGGCTGAAGCTTTCTTT.

This chain uses TRBV24-1 with TRBJ2-3; D is unclear. The CDR3 covers 12 residues. Trimming took off 5 bases at V and 5 bases at J, with 7 bases between the two ends. The germline gives CDR1 KGHDR, CDR2 SFDVKD. CDR3 nucleotide sequence: TGTGCCACCAGTGCCCGTGGAGATACGCAGTATTTT. The encoded protein is CATSARGDTQYF.

Only a few counts were recorded for this clonotype. This chain joins TRBV7-9 and TRBJ2-5; D is unclear. Germline CDR1 SEHNR, CDR2 FQNEAQ (reference sequence). The V end lost 2 bases, the J end lost 2 bases, and 9 bases lay between the germline ends. The length of the CDR3 is 14 residues. CDR3 sequence: CASSLRALQETQYF. CDR3 nucleotide sequence: TGTGCCAGCAGCTTACGGGCATTACAAGAGACCCAGTACTTC.

This clonotype occurred a few times. The chain couples TRBV9 to TRBJ2-1; weak D call: TRBD2 (5 bases). This CDR3 contains 15 residues. Trimming removed 0 bases from V and 4 bases from J, with 11 bases in between. Germline CDR1 reads SGDLS; CDR2 reads YYNGEE. CDR3 residues: CASSVGTSTYNEQFF. CDR3 nucleotides: TGTGCCAGCAGCGTAGGTACTAGTACATACAATGAGCAGTTCTTC.

The V and J genes are TRBV12-3 or TRBV12-4 and TRBJ2-5; D gene uncertain. The CDR3 loop spans 13 amino acids. V shed 3 bases and J shed 5 bases, with 10 bases lying between them. The chain's CDR3 is CASSFSAEETQYF. For the CDR3, the DNA is TGTGCCAGCAGTTTTTCCGCGGAGGAGACCCAGTACTTC.